This T cell receptor beta chain derives from a study of blood T cell repertoires in COVID-19. Study information: Nucleic acid was either cDNA or gDNA, and it came from T cells, B-cell-depleted T cells, or PBMCs.

In the authors' workflow: Reference gene primer amplification in the assay estimated nucleated cell counts. The protocol was immunoSEQ multiplex PCR, while the TCRdb copy is restricted to in-frame clones and leaves out a portion. D and trimming were read from the DNA, whereas the V and J calls and clone size are those reported in that table. The sample lists approximately 160,000 clones, roughly 90% occurring once. This CDR3 comprises 15 residues. Germline V CDR1 and CDR2: MNHEY, SVGAGI. V was clipped by 6 bases and J by 0 bases, with 12 bases between them. Sequenced material: peripheral blood. This chain links TRBV6-5 with TRBJ1-5; a weak D match, TRBD1 (6 bases). The TCR was taken from a man aged 55 to 70 with active or convalescent COVID-19. CDR3 in DNA: TGTGCCAGCAGCAGTACAGGGTTTAGCAATCAGCCCCAGCATTTT. The encoded protein is CASSSTGFSNQPQHF.